This T cell receptor beta chain was found in a study of blood T cell repertoires in COVID-19. Overall study: Spain, Italy and the United States supplied samples that represented acute and convalescent COVID-19. Sources were T cells, B-cell-depleted T cells, or PBMCs; the material itself was cDNA or gDNA.

As processed by the authors: Reference gene primer amplification in the assay estimated nucleated cell counts. Sequencing was performed with immunoSEQ multiplex PCR; in TCRdb, only in-frame clones are kept and a portion is missing. D and trimming were read from the DNA, whereas the V and J calls and clone size are those reported in that table. Of some 250,000 clones detected, 81% appear once; the ten largest clones hold 2.5% to 3%. About this clone itself: Other DNA sequences from this sample encode an identical CDR3 as well.

This sequence originates from a woman aged 55-70 years with active or convalescent COVID-19. The sequencing sample was made of peripheral blood.

The CDR3, as DNA: TGTGCCAGCAGCCAAGCAAGGGGGCCCCAAGAGACCCAGTACTTC. Translated, it gives CASSQARGPQETQYF. The rearrangement joins TRBV3-1 (or the pseudogene TRBV3-2) to TRBJ2-5, with TRBD1 identical over 7 bases. Germline CDR1 reads LGHDT; CDR2 reads YNNKEL (reference sequence). The CDR3 runs 15 residues. The V segment lost 1 base and the J segment 1 base; nucleotides outside the gene matches: 3.